This T cell receptor (beta chain) was identified during a study of blood T cell repertoires in COVID-19. The CDR3 length is 19 residues. Germline values: CDR1 LNHDA, CDR2 SQIVND (reference sequence). Unmatched junction bases numbered 13, after V lost 7 bases and J lost 4 bases. Method: immunoSEQ multiplex PCR; TCRdb's copy keeps in-frame clones and lacks some. Seen here are about 40,000 clones, about 85% observed once, and the top ten hold roughly 13%. The chain couples TRBV19 to TRBJ2-6; 13 bases match TRBD2. This TCR was sampled from a human donor in a cohort sampled during active COVID-19. The sample taken for sequencing was peripheral blood. CDR3 amino acids: CASTPGGTSGASGANVLTF. The CDR3 DNA is TGTGCCAGTACTCCTGGGGGGACTAGCGGGGCTTCCGGGGCCAACGTCCTGACTTTC. Looking up the rest from reference TRBV19 and TRBJ2-6 gives the full variable domain: DGGITQSPKYLFRKEGQNVTLSCEQNLNHDAMYWYRQDPGQGLRLIYYSQIVNDFQKGDIAEGYSVSREKKESFPLTVTSAQKNPTAFYLCASTPGGTSGASGANVLTFGAGSRLTVL.